This T cell receptor (beta chain) was found in a study of shared clonotypes between healthy human individuals. Caucasian adults residing in Nashville, Tennessee made up all the donors. Sequenced by immunoSEQ multiplex PCR; TCRdb stores in-frame clones only, minus some. The repertoire holds 1.4 million or so clones, with 98% as singletons. V dropped 3 bases and J dropped 7 bases, with 10 bases sitting between them. The CDR3 is 12 residues long. CDR1 is MDHEN and CDR2 is SYDVKM in the germline V gene. The chain links TRBV28 to TRBJ2-7; D ambiguous. The sequence derives from a man aged 30 to 39 in good health. Sequenced: naive CD4+ T cells sorted from blood. Regarding subset: CD45RA+ positively selected. CDR3 nucleotide sequence: TGTGCCAGCAGTTTGGCCCTCAGGGAGCAGTACTTC. Translation gives CASSLALREQYF.